This entry describes one T cell receptor (beta chain). The source of the sample is a study of blood T cell repertoires in COVID-19. Study summary: Acute and convalescent COVID-19 specimens originated in the United States, Italy and Spain. The cDNA or gDNA used as material had been derived from T cells, B-cell-depleted T cells, or PBMCs.

Participants were aged about 18 to 90 years, lived in around 25 US areas, and enrolled virtually. Donors in Cohort 3 counted as recovered after two negative PCRs, clearance, or symptom resolution. The CDR3 extends over 14 amino acids. From germline, CDR1 is LGHNT and CDR2 FRNRAP. V lost 1 base and J 4 bases, leaving 10 bases between the germline ends. Measured with immunoSEQ multiplex PCR; TCRdb has only the in-frame clones, and not every one. The table has 250,000 to 400,000 clones, about nine tenths seen once. The receptor was derived from a man aged 60 to 69 who had recovered from COVID-19. The sequenced sample consisted of PBMCs or T cells enriched from blood (not recorded which). The chain couples TRBV12-5 to TRBJ1-2; D is uncertain. In DNA form, the CDR3 reads TGTGCTAGTGGTTTGGATCCGGGAAGCTATGGCTACACCTTC. Its protein product is CASGLDPGSYGYTF. The full variable domain, completed using reference TRBV12-5 and TRBJ1-2, is DARVTQTPRHKVTEMGQEVTMRCQPILGHNTVFWYRQTMMQGLELLAYFRNRAPLDDSGMPKDRFSAEMPDATLATLKIQPSEPRDSAVYFCASGLDPGSYGYTFGSGTRLTVV.